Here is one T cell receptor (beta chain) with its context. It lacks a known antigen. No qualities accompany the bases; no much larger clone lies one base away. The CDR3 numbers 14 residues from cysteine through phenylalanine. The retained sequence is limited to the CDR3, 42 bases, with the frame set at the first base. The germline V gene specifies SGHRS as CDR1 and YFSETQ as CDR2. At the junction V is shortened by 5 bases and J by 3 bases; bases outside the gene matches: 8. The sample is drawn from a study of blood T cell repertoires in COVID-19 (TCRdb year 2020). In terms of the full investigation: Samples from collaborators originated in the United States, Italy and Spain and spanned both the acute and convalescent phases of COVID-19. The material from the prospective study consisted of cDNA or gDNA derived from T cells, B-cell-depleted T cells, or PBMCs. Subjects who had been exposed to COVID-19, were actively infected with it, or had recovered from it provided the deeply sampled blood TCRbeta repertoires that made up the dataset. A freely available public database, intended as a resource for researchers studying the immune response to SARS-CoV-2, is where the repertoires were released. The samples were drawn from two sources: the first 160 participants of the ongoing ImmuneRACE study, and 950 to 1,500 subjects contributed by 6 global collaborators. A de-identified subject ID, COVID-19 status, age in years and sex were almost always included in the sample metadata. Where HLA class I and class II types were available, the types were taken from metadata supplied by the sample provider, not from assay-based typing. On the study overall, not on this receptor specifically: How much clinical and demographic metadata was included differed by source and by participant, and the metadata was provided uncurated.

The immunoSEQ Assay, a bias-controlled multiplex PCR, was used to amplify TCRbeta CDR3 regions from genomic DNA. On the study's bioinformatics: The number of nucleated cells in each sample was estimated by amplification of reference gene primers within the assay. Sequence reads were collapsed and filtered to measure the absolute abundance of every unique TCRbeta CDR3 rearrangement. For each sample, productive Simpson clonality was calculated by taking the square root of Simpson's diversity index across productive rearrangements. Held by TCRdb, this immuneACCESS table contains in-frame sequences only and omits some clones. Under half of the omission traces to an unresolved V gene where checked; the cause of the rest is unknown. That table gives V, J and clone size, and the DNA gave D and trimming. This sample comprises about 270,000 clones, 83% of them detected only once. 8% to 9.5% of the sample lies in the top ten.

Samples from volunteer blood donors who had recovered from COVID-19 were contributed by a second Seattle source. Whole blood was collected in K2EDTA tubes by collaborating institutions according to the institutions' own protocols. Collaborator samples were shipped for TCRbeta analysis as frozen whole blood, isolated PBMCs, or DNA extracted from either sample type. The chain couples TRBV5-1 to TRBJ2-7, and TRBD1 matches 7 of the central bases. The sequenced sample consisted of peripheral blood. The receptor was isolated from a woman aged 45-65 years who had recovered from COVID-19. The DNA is TGCGCCAGCAGACCGCAGGGGGTGAACTACGAGCAGTACTTC. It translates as CASRPQGVNYEQYF.